This TCR beta chain was identified in a study of shared clonotypes between healthy human individuals. Findings and caveats of the study: Unshared clonotypes carried lower generation probabilities than those common to all four donors.

The V end lost 3 bases, the J end lost 5 bases, and 14 bases lay between the germline ends. Germline loops: CDR1 MGHRA, CDR2 YSYEKL. CDR3 length: 15 amino acids. Naive CD8 populations comprised CD45RO-negative cells positively selected for CCR7, excluding terminally differentiated effector memory CD45RA+ cells. In replicate PCRs of sorted subsets, approximately 190 ng DNA, roughly 31,000 T cell genomes, was used. Profiling relied on immunoSEQ multiplex PCR, and the TCRdb table lists in-frame clones only, not all of them. The sample consists of around 1.9 million clones, around 93% of them appearing once. On this clone itself: Its antigen is unknown.

The chain recombines TRBV4-1 with TRBJ1-5; TRBD1 might be the D (5 bases). The TCR originated in a man aged 18 to 30 in good health. Some clones in this sample may be carry-over from other donors' samples. The sequenced sample consisted of naive CD8+ T cells from PBMCs. CDR3 residues: CASSQGQGNHQPQHF. CDR3 sequence (DNA): TGCGCCAGCAGCCAGGGGCAGGGAAATCATCAGCCCCAGCATTTT.